The T cell receptor (beta chain) under discussion was sequenced for a study of response to subunit inactivated influenza vaccine. Study-level results: Authors suggested few new T cells are recruited by each seasonal influenza vaccination.

TCRdb re-called the RT-PCR reads with MiXCR, one entry per CDR3 protein. The data hold about 520,000 distinct CDR3 sequences, with 10% to 11% observed a single time. For this clonotype: The antigen is not known.

Germline trimming cut 6 bases from V and 5 bases from J; bases unmatched to any gene: 14. The CDR3 totals 16 residues. The sample consisted of PBMCs from blood, taken about 40 days after vaccination. This TCR was sampled from a man aged 50-60 years who received an inactivated influenza vaccine. The chain recombines TRBV12-3 or TRBV12-4 with TRBJ1-1; 8 nucleotides align to TRBD1. The CDR3 DNA reads TGTGCCAGCAGGAGAAACGATCAGGGGGCGCGGACTGAAGCTTTCTTT. It encodes CASRRNDQGARTEAFF.